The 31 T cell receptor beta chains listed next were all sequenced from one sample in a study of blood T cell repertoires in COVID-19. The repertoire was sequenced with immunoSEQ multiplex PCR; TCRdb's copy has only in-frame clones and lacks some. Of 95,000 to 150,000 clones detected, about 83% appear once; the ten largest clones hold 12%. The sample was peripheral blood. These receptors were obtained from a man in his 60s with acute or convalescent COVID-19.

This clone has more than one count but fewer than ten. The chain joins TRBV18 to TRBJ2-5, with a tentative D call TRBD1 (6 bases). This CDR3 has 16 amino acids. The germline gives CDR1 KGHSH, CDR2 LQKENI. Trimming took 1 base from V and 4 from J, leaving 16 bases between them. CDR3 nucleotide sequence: TGTGCCAGCTCACCACTTGACAGGAGTCCCATAGAGACCCAGTACTTC. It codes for CASSPLDRSPIETQYF.

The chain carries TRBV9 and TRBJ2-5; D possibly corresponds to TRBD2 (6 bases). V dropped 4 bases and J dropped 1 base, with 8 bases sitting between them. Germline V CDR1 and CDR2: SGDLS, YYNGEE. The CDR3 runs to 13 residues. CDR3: CASSMRGQETQYF. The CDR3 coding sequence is TGTGCCAGCAGCATGCGGGGCCAAGAGACCCAGTACTTC.

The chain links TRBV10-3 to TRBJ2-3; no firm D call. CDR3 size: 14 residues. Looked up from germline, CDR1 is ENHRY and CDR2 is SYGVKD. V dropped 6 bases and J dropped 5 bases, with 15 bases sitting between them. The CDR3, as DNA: TGTGCCATCAGCCAGACACAAAAGGAAGATACGCAGTATTTT. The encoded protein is CAISQTQKEDTQYF.

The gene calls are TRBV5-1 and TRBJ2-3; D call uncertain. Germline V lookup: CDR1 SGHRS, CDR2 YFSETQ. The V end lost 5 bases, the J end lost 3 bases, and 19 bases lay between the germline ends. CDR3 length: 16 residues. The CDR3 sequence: CASRSGTPTRTDTQYF. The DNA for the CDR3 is TGCGCCAGCAGATCTGGCACTCCAACGAGGACAGATACGCAGTATTTT.

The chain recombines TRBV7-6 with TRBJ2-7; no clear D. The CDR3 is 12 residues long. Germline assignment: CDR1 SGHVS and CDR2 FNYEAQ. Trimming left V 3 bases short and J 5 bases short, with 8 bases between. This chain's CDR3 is CASSLVEDEQYF. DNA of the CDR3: TGTGCCAGCAGCTTGGTCGAGGACGAGCAGTACTTC.

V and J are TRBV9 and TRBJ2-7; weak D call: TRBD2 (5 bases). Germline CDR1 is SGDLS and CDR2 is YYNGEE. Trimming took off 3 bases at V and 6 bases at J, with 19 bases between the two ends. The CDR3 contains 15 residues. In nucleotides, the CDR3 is TGTGCCAGCAGCGCCGACCCCCGGGGTTTCGGCGAGCAGTACTTC. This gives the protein CASSADPRGFGEQYF.

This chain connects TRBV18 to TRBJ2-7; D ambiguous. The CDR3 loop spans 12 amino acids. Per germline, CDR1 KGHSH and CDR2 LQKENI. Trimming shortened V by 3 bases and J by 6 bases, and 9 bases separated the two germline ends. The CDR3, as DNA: TGTGCCAGCTCACCGGCCGTAAGCGAGCAGTACTTC. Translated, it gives CASSPAVSEQYF.

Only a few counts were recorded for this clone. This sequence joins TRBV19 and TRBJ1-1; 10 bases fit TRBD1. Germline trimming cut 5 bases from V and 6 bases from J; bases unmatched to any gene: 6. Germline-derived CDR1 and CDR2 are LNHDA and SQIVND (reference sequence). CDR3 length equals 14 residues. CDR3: CASSRRQGAAEAFF. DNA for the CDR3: TGTGCCAGTAGTCGCAGACAGGGGGCGGCTGAAGCTTTCTTT.

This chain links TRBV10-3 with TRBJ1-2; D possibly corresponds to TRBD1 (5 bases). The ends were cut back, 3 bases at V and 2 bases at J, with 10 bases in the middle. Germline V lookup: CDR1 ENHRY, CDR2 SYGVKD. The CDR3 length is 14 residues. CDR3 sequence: CAISEDSLNYGYTF. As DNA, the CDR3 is TGTGCCATCAGTGAAGACAGCTTAAACTATGGCTACACCTTC.

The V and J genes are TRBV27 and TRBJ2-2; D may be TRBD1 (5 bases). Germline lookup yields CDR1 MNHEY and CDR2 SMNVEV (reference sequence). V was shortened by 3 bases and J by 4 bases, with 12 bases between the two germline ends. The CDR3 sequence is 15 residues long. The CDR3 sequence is CASSFGAGFTGELFF. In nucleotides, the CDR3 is TGTGCCAGCAGTTTTGGGGCAGGGTTCACCGGGGAGCTGTTTTTT.

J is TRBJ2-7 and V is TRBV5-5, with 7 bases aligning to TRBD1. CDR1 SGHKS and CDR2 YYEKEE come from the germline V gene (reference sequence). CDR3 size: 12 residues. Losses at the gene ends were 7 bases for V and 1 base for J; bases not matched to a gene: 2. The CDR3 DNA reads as TGTGCCAGCCAGACAGGGTCCTACGAGCAGTACTTC. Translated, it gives CASQTGSYEQYF. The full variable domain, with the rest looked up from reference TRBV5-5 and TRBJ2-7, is DAGVTQSPTHLIKTRGQQVTLRCSPISGHKSVSWYQQVLGQGPQFIFQYYEKEERGRGNFPDRFSARQFPNYSSELNVNALLLGDSALYLCASQTGSYEQYFGPGTRLTVT.

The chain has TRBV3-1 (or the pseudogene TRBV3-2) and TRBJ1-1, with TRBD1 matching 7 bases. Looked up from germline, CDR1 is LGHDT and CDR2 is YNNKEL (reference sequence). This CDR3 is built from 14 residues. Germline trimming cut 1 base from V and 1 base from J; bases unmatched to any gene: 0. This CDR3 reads CASSQGTGNTEAFF. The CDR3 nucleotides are TGTGCCAGCAGCCAAGGGACAGGGAACACTGAAGCTTTCTTT.

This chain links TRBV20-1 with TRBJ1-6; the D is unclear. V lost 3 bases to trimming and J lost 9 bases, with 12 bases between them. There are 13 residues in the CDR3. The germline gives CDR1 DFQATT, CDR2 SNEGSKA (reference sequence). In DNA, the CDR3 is TGCAGTGCTAGTCGCATATCGGGTTCACCCCTCCACTTT. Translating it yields CSASRISGSPLHF.

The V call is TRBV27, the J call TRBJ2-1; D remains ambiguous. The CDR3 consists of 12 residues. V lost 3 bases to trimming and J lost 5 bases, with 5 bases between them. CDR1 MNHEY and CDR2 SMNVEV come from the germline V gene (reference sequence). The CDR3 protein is CASSFVDNEQFF. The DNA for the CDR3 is TGTGCCAGCAGTTTTGTCGACAATGAGCAGTTCTTC.

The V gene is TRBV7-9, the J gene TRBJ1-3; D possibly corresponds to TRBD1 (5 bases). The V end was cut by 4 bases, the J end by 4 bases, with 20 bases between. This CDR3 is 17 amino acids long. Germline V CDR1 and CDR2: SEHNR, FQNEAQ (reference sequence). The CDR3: CASSYDPRQSRGNTIYF. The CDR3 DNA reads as TGTGCCAGCAGCTACGACCCCAGACAGTCTAGAGGAAACACCATATATTTT.

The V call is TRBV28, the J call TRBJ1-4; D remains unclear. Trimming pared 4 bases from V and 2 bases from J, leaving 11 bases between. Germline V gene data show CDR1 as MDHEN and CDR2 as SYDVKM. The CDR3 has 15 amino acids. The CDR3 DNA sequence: TGTGCCAGCAGTTATTCGGGAGCCACTAATGAAAAACTGTTTTTT. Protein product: CASSYSGATNEKLFF.

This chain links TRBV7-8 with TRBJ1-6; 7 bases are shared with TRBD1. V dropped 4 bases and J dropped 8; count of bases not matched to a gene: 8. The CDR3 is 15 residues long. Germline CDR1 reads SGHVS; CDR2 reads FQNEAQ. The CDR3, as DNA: TGTGCCAGCAGCTCCCGGGACAGCAACTATTCACCCCTCCACTTT. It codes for CASSSRDSNYSPLHF.

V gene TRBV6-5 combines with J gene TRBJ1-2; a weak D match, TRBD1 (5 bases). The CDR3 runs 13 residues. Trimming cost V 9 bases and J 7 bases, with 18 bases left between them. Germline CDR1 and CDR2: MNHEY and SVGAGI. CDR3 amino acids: CASPTLRGGGYTF. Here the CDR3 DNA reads TGTGCCAGTCCGACACTCCGCGGGGGTGGCTACACCTTC.

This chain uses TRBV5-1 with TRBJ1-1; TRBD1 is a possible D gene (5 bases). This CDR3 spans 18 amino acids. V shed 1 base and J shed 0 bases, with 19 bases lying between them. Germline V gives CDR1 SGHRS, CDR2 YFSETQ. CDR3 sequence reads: CASSLRGMRRPLNTEAFF. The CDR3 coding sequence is TGCGCCAGCAGCTTGAGGGGCATGCGCAGGCCATTGAACACTGAAGCTTTCTTT.

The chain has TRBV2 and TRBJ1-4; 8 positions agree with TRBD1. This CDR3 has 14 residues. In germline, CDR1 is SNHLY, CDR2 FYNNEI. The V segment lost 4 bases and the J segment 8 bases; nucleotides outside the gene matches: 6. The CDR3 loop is CASSAGTGYEKLFF. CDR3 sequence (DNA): TGTGCCAGCAGTGCCGGGACAGGATACGAAAAACTGTTTTTT.

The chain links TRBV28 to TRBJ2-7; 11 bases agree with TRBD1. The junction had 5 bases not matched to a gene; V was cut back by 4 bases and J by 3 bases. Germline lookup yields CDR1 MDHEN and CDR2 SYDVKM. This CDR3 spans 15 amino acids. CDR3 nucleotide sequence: TGTGCCAGCAGTTCGTCCGGGACAGGGGGCTACGAGCAGTACTTC. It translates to CASSSSGTGGYEQYF.

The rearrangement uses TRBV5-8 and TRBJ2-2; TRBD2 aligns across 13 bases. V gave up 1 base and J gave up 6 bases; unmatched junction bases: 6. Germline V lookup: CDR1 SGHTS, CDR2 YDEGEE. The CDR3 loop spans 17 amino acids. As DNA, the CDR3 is TGTGCCAGCAGCTTGACGGGACTAGCGGGACCCGCCGGGGAGCTGTTTTTT. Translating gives CASSLTGLAGPAGELFF. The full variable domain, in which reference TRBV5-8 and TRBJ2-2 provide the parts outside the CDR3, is EAGVTQSPTHLIKTRGQQATLRCSPISGHTSVYWYQQALGLGLQFLLWYDEGEERNRGNFPPRFSGRQFPNYSSELNVNALELEDSALYLCASSLTGLAGPAGELFFGEGSRLTVL.

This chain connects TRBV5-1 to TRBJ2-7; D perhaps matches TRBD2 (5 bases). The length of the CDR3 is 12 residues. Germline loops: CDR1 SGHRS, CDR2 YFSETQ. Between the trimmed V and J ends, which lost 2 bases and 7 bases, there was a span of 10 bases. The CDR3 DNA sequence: TGCGCCAGCAGCTTCGGGGTAGGGGAGCAGTACTTC. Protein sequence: CASSFGVGEQYF.

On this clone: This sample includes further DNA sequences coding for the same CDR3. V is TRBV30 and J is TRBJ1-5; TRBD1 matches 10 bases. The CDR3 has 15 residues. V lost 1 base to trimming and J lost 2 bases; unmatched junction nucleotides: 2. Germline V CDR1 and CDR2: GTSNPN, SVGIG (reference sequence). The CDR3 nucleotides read TGTGCCTGGAGTGAGGGGACAGGGGGCAATCAGCCCCAGCATTTT. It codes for CAWSEGTGGNQPQHF.

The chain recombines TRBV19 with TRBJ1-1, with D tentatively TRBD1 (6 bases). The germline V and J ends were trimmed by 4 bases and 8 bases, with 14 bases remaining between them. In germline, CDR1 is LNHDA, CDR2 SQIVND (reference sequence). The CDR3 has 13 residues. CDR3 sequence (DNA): TGTGCCAGTAGTAGGCCGGGACAACAAGAAGCTTTCTTT. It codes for CASSRPGQQEAFF.

The CDR3 region is CASSLTPRDSNTDTQYF. In DNA, the CDR3 is TGCGCCAGCAGCTTGACCCCACGGGACAGTAACACAGATACGCAGTATTTT. V is TRBV5-1 and J is TRBJ2-3, with TRBD1 matching over 7 bases. The junction had 10 bases not matched to a gene; V was cut back by 1 base and J by 2 bases. Germline lookup yields CDR1 SGHRS and CDR2 YFSETQ. CDR3 length: 17 residues.

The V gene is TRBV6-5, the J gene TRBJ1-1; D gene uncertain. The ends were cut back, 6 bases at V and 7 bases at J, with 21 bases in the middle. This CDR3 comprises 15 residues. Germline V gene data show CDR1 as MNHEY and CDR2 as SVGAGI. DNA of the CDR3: TGTGCCAGCAGCCAATCTACGAGGAATCCCTATGAAGCTTTCTTT. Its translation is CASSQSTRNPYEAFF.

CDR3 region: CASSLGSNTQYF. Written as DNA, the CDR3 is TGTGCCAGCAGCTTAGGTTCAAATACGCAGTATTTT. The rearrangement uses TRBV11-2 and TRBJ2-3; D is ambiguous. Deletions cut 1 base from V and 7 bases from J, with 6 bases between. CDR1 and CDR2 from the germline V gene are SGHAT and FQNNGV. The CDR3 loop spans 12 amino acids.

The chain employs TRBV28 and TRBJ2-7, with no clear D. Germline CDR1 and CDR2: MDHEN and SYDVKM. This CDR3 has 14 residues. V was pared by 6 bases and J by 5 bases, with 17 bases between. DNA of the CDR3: TGTGCCAGCAGCAGAACTACACTGGTGGACGAGCAGTACTTC. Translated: CASSRTTLVDEQYF.

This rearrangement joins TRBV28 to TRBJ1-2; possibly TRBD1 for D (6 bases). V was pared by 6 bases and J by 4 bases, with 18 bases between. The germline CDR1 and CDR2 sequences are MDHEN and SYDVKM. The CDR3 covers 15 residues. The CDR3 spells CASRPGGRATYGYTF. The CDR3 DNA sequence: TGTGCCAGCAGGCCTGGGGGCAGGGCCACCTATGGCTACACCTTC.

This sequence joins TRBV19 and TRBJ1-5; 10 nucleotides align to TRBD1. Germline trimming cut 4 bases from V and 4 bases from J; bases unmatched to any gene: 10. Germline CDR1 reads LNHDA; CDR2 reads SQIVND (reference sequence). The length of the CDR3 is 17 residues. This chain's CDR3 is CASSNIRQGAINQPQHF. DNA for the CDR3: TGTGCCAGTAGTAATATTCGACAGGGGGCTATTAATCAGCCCCAGCATTTT.